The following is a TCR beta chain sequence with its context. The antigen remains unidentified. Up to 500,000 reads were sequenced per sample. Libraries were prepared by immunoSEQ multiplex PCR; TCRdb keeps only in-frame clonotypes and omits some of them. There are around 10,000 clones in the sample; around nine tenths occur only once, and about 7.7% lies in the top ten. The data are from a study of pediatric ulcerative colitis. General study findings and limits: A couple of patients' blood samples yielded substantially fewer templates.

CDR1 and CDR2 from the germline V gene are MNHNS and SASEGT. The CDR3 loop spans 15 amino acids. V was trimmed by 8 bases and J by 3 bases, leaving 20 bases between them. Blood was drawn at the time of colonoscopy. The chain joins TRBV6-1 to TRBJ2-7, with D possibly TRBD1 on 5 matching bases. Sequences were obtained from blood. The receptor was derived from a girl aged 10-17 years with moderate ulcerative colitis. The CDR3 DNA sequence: TGTGCCAGCCGGCGAATGCAGGGTGGGAACTACGAGCAGTACTTC. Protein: CASRRMQGGNYEQYF.